The clone carrying this T cell receptor (beta chain) came up a few times. Its antigen is not identified. The data belong to a study of response to subunit inactivated influenza vaccine. The CDR3 contains 15 residues. The ends lost 5 bases at V and 0 bases at J; junction bases unmatched: 7. The V gene's germline CDR1 is DFQATT and CDR2 SNEGSKA (reference sequence). Study results and caveats: Researchers suggested that each seasonal influenza vaccination recruits few new T cells.

Each CDR3 protein gets one entry after TCRdb re-called the RT-PCR reads with MiXCR. The sample includes approximately 490,000 distinct CDR3 sequences, approximately 7.2% seen only once; the top ten take about 12%. The V and J genes are TRBV20-1 and TRBJ2-3, with 8 bases lining up with TRBD1. This TCR derives from a man aged 50-75 years who received an inactivated influenza vaccine. Sequencing was performed on PBMCs from blood, taken roughly 24 months after vaccination. The CDR3 region has the DNA TGCAGTGCTGCCTGGACAGGGTCTAGCACAGATACGCAGTATTTT. Translation gives CSAAWTGSSTDTQYF.